The 30 T cell receptor beta chains given below trace back to one sample, sequenced in a study of blood T cell repertoires in COVID-19. Generated by immunoSEQ multiplex PCR, the TCRdb table keeps only in-frame clones and is missing some. Of 330,000 or so clones in the sample, about 88% were seen once. Sequencing was carried out using PBMCs or T cells enriched from blood (not recorded which). These receptors were obtained from a woman in her twenties or thirties who had recovered from COVID-19.

This clone has only one observation. The chain is built from TRBV6-2 or TRBV6-3 and TRBJ2-3, with TRBD2 as a possible D gene (6 bases). The V end lost 5 bases, the J end lost 2 bases, and 11 bases lay between the germline ends. Germline CDR1 MNHEY, CDR2 SVGEGT. The CDR3 runs 14 residues. This CDR3 is CASSDRLVTDTQYF. The CDR3 nucleotides are TGTGCCAGCAGTGATCGACTAGTCACAGATACGCAGTATTTT.

The chain is built from TRBV29-1 and TRBJ1-4; no reliable D call. The germline V gene encodes CDR1 SQVTM and CDR2 ANQGSEA. V was pared by 2 bases and J by 0 bases, with 7 bases between. This CDR3 comprises 14 residues. Here the CDR3 reads CSVEMETTNEKLFF. CDR3 nucleotides: TGCAGCGTTGAAATGGAGACAACTAATGAAAAACTGTTTTTT.

V is TRBV9 and J is TRBJ2-2; TRBD2 aligns across 16 bases. CDR1 and CDR2 from the germline V gene are SGDLS and YYNGEE. V lost 4 bases, J lost 4 bases, and 10 bases stayed unmatched. This CDR3 is 19 amino acids long. In nucleotides, the CDR3 is TGTGCCAGCAGCATCTACGGGACTAGCGGGGGGGCAGGCACCGGGGAGCTGTTTTTT. The encoded protein is CASSIYGTSGGAGTGELFF.

The rearrangement joins TRBV4-1 to TRBJ1-2; D gene uncertain. CDR1 and CDR2 (germline): MGHRA, YSYEKL. The CDR3 length is 15 residues. The V end lost 1 base, the J end lost 1 base, and 10 bases lay between the germline ends. The CDR3 sequence is CASSQGATFNYGYTF. CDR3 nucleotides: TGCGCCAGCAGCCAAGGAGCGACGTTTAACTATGGCTACACCTTC.

This clone has just a few counts. The rearrangement links TRBV28 to TRBJ1-1, with D perhaps matching TRBD1 (6 bases). CDR1 MDHEN and CDR2 SYDVKM come from the germline V gene. This CDR3 has 13 residues. V was cut by 2 bases and J by 11 bases, with 15 bases left in between. The CDR3 bases are TGTGCCAGCAGTTTACTTACAGGGTTAGTGGCTTTCTTT. Protein product: CASSLLTGLVAFF.

This chain joins TRBV12-3 or TRBV12-4 and TRBJ1-5; D possibly corresponds to TRBD1 (6 bases). The CDR3 runs to 13 residues. V was clipped by 6 bases and J by 5 bases, with 11 bases between them. The CDR3 reads CASSLDSHQPQHF. CDR3 sequence (DNA): TGTGCCAGCAGCCTGGACAGTCATCAGCCCCAGCATTTT.

V and J are TRBV27 and TRBJ2-1, with 7 nucleotides matching TRBD2. CDR1 and CDR2 from the germline V gene are MNHEY and SMNVEV (reference sequence). V was pared by 5 bases and J by 1 base, with 5 bases of the junction left unmatched. This CDR3 is built from 15 residues. The CDR3 bases are TGTGCCAGCAGTCTCGGGGGGAATTCCTACAATGAGCAGTTCTTC. Protein sequence: CASSLGGNSYNEQFF.

The chain employs TRBV4-1 and TRBJ1-4; TRBD1 aligns across 8 bases. CDR3 length equals 16 residues. The V segment lost 6 bases and the J segment 8 bases; nucleotides outside the gene matches: 14. The germline CDR1 and CDR2 sequences are MGHRA and YSYEKL. This CDR3 is CASSPGRTGHREKLFF. For the CDR3, the DNA is TGCGCCAGCAGTCCGGGGAGGACAGGGCATCGGGAAAAACTGTTTTTT.

The rearrangement links TRBV2 to TRBJ1-1; D gene ambiguous. The CDR3 has 11 residues. V lost 6 bases and J lost 7, with 9 bases in between. Germline lookup yields CDR1 SNHLY and CDR2 FYNNEI. The CDR3 loop reads CASREVNEAFF. Here the CDR3 DNA reads TGTGCCAGCAGAGAGGTTAATGAAGCTTTCTTT.

The chain is built from TRBV5-8 and TRBJ2-7; possibly TRBD1 for D (5 bases). CDR3 length equals 14 residues. Germline V gene sequence: CDR1 SGHTS, CDR2 YDEGEE. The germline V and J ends were trimmed by 9 bases and 5 bases, with 21 bases remaining between them. The CDR3 DNA sequence: TGTGCCATCTTAAGGCAGGGAAGACCCCACGAGCAGTACTTC. It is translated as CAILRQGRPHEQYF.

The rearrangement joins TRBV9 to TRBJ2-3; 9 bases match TRBD2. The CDR3 sequence is 14 residues long. Germline V CDR1 and CDR2: SGDLS, YYNGEE. V lost 3 bases, J lost 8 bases, and 7 bases stayed unmatched. CDR3 nucleotide sequence: TGTGCCAGCAGCGATAGCGGGAGTATCGGTACGCAGTATTTT. It is translated as CASSDSGSIGTQYF.

V usage is TRBV27 and J usage is TRBJ1-2, with TRBD1 identical over 12 bases. After removal of 3 bases from V and 5 bases from J, the junction contained 7 bases not matched to a gene. CDR1 and CDR2 from the germline V gene are MNHEY and SMNVEV (reference sequence). This CDR3 is 16 amino acids long. The CDR3 is CASSFSGTGGLYGYTF. The CDR3, as DNA: TGTGCCAGCAGTTTCTCCGGGACAGGGGGCTTGTATGGCTACACCTTC.

The chain couples TRBV3-1 (or the pseudogene TRBV3-2) to TRBJ2-3; D is unclear. V was clipped by 0 bases and J by 4 bases, with 5 bases between them. The CDR3 length is 13 residues. The germline V gene encodes CDR1 LGHDT and CDR2 YNNKEL (reference sequence). The CDR3 spells CASSQEGADTQYF. Here the CDR3 DNA reads TGTGCCAGCAGCCAAGAAGGAGCAGATACGCAGTATTTT.

The chain combines TRBV7-2 with TRBJ2-1, with 7 bases lining up with TRBD2. J was trimmed by 8 bases and V by 3 bases; bases with no gene match: 10. Germline V CDR1 and CDR2: SGHTA, FQGNSA. The CDR3 covers 15 residues. CDR3 in DNA: TGTGCCAGCAGCTTTAGGCTAGCGGATTCGGATGAGCAGTTCTTC. Residues: CASSFRLADSDEQFF.

The chain uses TRBV7-9 and TRBJ2-5; 16 positions agree with TRBD2. This CDR3 has 17 residues. Germline CDR1 reads SEHNR; CDR2 reads FQNEAQ (reference sequence). With V trimmed by 5 bases and J by 5 bases, 8 bases remained unmatched. The CDR3 nucleotides read TGTGCCAGCAGCGCGGGACTAGCGGGAGGGGCGTGGGAGACCCAGTACTTC. Translating it yields CASSAGLAGGAWETQYF.

The rearrangement uses TRBV6-5 and TRBJ2-7; 9 bases fit TRBD1. V dropped 6 bases and J dropped 8; count of bases not matched to a gene: 8. Germline V gene data show CDR1 as MNHEY and CDR2 as SVGAGI. The CDR3 sequence is 13 residues long. The CDR3: CASSPGTGMKQYF. In DNA form, the CDR3 reads TGTGCCAGCAGCCCCGGGACAGGGATGAAGCAGTACTTC.

Only a few counts were recorded for this clone. The V gene is TRBV19, the J gene TRBJ1-2; D perhaps matches TRBD1 (6 bases). Germline CDR1 and CDR2: LNHDA and SQIVND (reference sequence). The CDR3 is 14 amino acids. Between the trimmed V and J ends, which lost 3 bases and 4 bases, there was a span of 12 bases. The CDR3 sequence is CASSITQGGYGYTF. In DNA, the CDR3 is TGTGCCAGTAGTATCACACAGGGCGGCTATGGCTACACCTTC. The whole variable domain, remainder taken from reference TRBV19 and TRBJ1-2, is DGGITQSPKYLFRKEGQNVTLSCEQNLNHDAMYWYRQDPGQGLRLIYYSQIVNDFQKGDIAEGYSVSREKKESFPLTVTSAQKNPTAFYLCASSITQGGYGYTFGSGTRLTVV.

The rearrangement uses TRBV10-3 and TRBJ2-2; tentative D call: TRBD2 (6 bases). The length of the CDR3 is 16 residues. From germline, CDR1 is ENHRY and CDR2 SYGVKD. Trimming pared 9 bases from V and 7 bases from J, leaving 24 bases between. The CDR3 protein is CAIKGLEAGLGGELFF. As DNA, the CDR3 is TGTGCCATAAAGGGGTTAGAAGCGGGCCTTGGCGGGGAGCTGTTTTTT.

The chain carries TRBV7-3 and TRBJ1-5; a weak D match, TRBD1 (5 bases). The V and J ends lost 6 bases and 2 bases respectively, with 8 bases between them. CDR3 length: 13 amino acids. Germline V gene lookup returns CDR1 SGHTA and CDR2 FQGTGA. The CDR3 coding sequence is TGTGCCAGCAGGGGGCAGGGCAATCAGCCCCAGCATTTT. It encodes CASRGQGNQPQHF.

This chain connects TRBV11-2 to TRBJ2-7; 7 positions match TRBD2. From germline, CDR1 is SGHAT and CDR2 FQNNGV. The length of the CDR3 is 14 residues. V dropped 5 bases and J dropped 6; count of bases not matched to a gene: 10. The CDR3 DNA follows: TGTGCCAGCAGCCCCAGGGTGGGAGGGCCCGAGCAGTACTTC. Encoded protein: CASSPRVGGPEQYF.

This chain connects TRBV19 to TRBJ2-1, with a weak D call TRBD2 (5 bases). Germline lookup yields CDR1 LNHDA and CDR2 SQIVND (reference sequence). V was shortened by 5 bases and J by 0 bases, with 11 bases between the two germline ends. This CDR3 region has 15 residues. The CDR3 coding sequence is TGTGCCAGTAGTTTTAGCGCTTACTCCTACAATGAGCAGTTCTTC. This codes for CASSFSAYSYNEQFF.

The chain employs TRBV27 and TRBJ2-7; no clear D. Germline CDR1 reads MNHEY; CDR2 reads SMNVEV (reference sequence). V was pared by 5 bases and J by 3 bases, with 17 bases between. The CDR3 length is 15 residues. CDR3 sequence (DNA): TGTGCCAGCAGTACGGCCGGGTTCCAAAGCTACGAGCAGTACTTC. It codes for CASSTAGFQSYEQYF.

The CDR3 DNA reads as TGTGCCAGCCGCTTCGACAGGGACGAGCAGTACTTC. It is translated as CASRFDRDEQYF. The chain is built from TRBV2 and TRBJ2-7; 7 positions agree with TRBD1. Germline CDR1 SNHLY, CDR2 FYNNEI. There are 12 residues in the CDR3. Germline trimming cut 8 bases from V and 5 bases from J; bases unmatched to any gene: 6.

The chain employs TRBV5-8 and TRBJ2-7, with TRBD2 matching 9 bases. The CDR3 contains 15 residues. Germline-derived CDR1 and CDR2 are SGHTS and YDEGEE. The trim removed 0 bases at V and 5 bases at J, leaving 6 bases unmatched. In DNA form, the CDR3 reads TGTGCCAGCAGCTTGGAGGCGGGAGGGCCCAACGAGCAGTACTTC. It specifies CASSLEAGGPNEQYF.

This clone was seen only a few times. For the CDR3, the DNA is TGCGCCAGCAGACTAAGGGGCCCCCCGGGCAATCAGCCCCAGCATTTT. Translating it yields CASRLRGPPGNQPQHF. The chain is built from TRBV10-1 and TRBJ1-5; weak D call: TRBD1 (5 bases). CDR3 length: 16 residues. The ends were cut back, 6 bases at V and 2 bases at J, with 17 bases in the middle. Germline V lookup: CDR1 WNHNN, CDR2 SYGVQD (reference sequence).

V usage is TRBV15 and J usage is TRBJ2-1; 7 bases line up with TRBD2. The CDR3 totals 15 residues. The V gene end was trimmed by 4 bases and the J gene end by 10 bases; junction bases not matched to a gene: 13. Germline V gene sequence: CDR1 LNHNV, CDR2 YYDKDF (reference sequence). As DNA, the CDR3 is TGTGCCACCAGCACCTGGCGGGAGAAGTCCCGGGAGCAGTTCTTC. Translating gives CATSTWREKSREQFF.

The genes are TRBV3-1 (or the pseudogene TRBV3-2) and TRBJ2-7, with 12 bases that match TRBD2. The CDR3 spans 19 residues. Germline-derived CDR1 and CDR2 are LGHDT and YNNKEL (reference sequence). V trimming: 0 bases; J trimming: 0 bases; junction bases outside the gene matches: 9. DNA of the CDR3: TGTGCCAGCAGCCAAGATATGACTAGCGGGAGCCCGATCTCCTACGAGCAGTACTTC. Encoded protein: CASSQDMTSGSPISYEQYF.

The V gene is TRBV27, the J gene TRBJ1-6; 7 bases are shared with TRBD1. Germline V lookup: CDR1 MNHEY, CDR2 SMNVEV (reference sequence). V gave up 6 bases and J gave up 5 bases; unmatched junction bases: 7. This CDR3 has 15 amino acids. Here the CDR3 reads CASREWDSDNSPLHF. The CDR3, as DNA: TGTGCCAGCAGGGAATGGGACAGTGATAATTCACCCCTCCACTTT.

The rearrangement joins TRBV7-2 to TRBJ1-1; TRBD1 aligns across 10 bases. This CDR3 is 15 amino acids long. CDR1 and CDR2 from the germline V gene are SGHTA and FQGNSA. V dropped 2 bases and J dropped 8; count of bases not matched to a gene: 8. The CDR3 DNA sequence: TGTGCCAGCAGCTTACTCCGGGACAGGGGCTCGGAAGCTTTCTTT. Translation gives CASSLLRDRGSEAFF.

Written as DNA, the CDR3 is TGTGCCAGCAGCCAAGATTCCAGGGTTGGGGGCTACACCTTC. This codes for CASSQDSRVGGYTF. V is TRBV3-1 (or the pseudogene TRBV3-2) and J is TRBJ1-2; maybe TRBD1 (5 bases). The V gene's germline CDR1 is LGHDT and CDR2 YNNKEL (reference sequence). The CDR3 consists of 14 residues. V gave up 0 bases and J gave up 8 bases, with 13 bases separating them.